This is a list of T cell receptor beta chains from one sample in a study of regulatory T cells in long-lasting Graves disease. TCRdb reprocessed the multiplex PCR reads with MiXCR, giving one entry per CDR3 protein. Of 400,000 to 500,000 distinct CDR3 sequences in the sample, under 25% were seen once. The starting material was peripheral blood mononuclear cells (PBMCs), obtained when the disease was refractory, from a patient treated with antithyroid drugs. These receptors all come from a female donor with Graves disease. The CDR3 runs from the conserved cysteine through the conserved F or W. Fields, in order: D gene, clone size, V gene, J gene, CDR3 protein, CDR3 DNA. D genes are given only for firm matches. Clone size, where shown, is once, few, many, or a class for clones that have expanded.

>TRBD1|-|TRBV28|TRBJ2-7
CASSSAPGTESYEQYF
TGTGCCAGCAGTTCTGCCCCCGGGACAGAGTCCTACGAGCAGTACTTC
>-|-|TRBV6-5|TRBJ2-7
CASSYSMINEQYF
TGTGCCAGCAGTTACTCGATGATCAACGAGCAGTACTTC
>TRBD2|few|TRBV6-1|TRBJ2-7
CASRTLAGEAYEQYF
TGTGCCAGCAGAACTTTAGCGGGAGAAGCGTACGAGCAGTACTTC
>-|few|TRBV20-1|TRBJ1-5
CSARRDINQPQHF
TGCAGTGCTAGGCGGGACATCAATCAGCCCCAGCATTTT
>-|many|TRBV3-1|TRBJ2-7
CASSQGWGPRDEQYF
TGTGCCAGCAGCCAAGGGTGGGGCCCAAGGGACGAGCAGTACTTC
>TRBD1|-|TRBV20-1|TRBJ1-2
CSALGTGAEADGYTF
TGCAGTGCTCTTGGGACAGGAGCAGAAGCCGATGGCTACACCTTC
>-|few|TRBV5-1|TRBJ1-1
CASSLATRSLGGTEAFF
TGCGCCAGCAGCTTGGCGACCAGGTCCTTGGGCGGCACTGAAGCTTTCTTT
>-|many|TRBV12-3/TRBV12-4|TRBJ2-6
CASSPTTGMGANVLTF
TGTGCCAGCAGCCCCACCACAGGGATGGGGGCCAACGTCCTGACTTTC
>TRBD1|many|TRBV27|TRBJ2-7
CASSALLKTGISYEQYF
TGTGCCAGCAGCGCCCTCTTAAAGACAGGGATCTCCTACGAGCAGTACTTC
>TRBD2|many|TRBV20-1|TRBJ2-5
CSARGGVAGPQETQYF
TGCAGTGCTAGAGGCGGGGTAGCGGGGCCACAAGAGACCCAGTACTTC
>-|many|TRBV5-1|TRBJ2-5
CASSLVADQETQYF
TGTGCCAGCAGCTTGGTGGCAGACCAAGAGACCCAGTACTTC
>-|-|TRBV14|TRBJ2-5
CASSQDQVVETQYF
TGTGCCAGCAGCCAAGATCAGGTTGTGGAGACCCAGTACTTC
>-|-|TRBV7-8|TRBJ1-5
CASSLARGGDQPQHF
TGTGCCAGCAGCTTAGCCAGGGGAGGGGATCAGCCCCAGCATTTT
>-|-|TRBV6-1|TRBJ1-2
CASQGVDGYTF
TGTGCCAGCCAGGGAGTCGATGGCTACACCTTC
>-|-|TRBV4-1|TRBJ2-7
CASSQIGGGPEYEQYF
TGCGCCAGCAGCCAAATCGGAGGGGGCCCAGAATACGAGCAGTACTTC
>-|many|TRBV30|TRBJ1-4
CAWTSPKSLAEKLFF
TGTGCCTGGACGTCCCCGAAGTCGCTCGCGGAAAAACTGTTTTTT
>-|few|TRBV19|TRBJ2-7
CASSPGVLGTYEQYF
TGTGCCAGTAGTCCAGGGGTCCTGGGGACCTACGAGCAGTACTTC
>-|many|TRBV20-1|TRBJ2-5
CSASPTGETQYF
TGCAGTGCTAGCCCCACGGGAGAGACCCAGTACTTC
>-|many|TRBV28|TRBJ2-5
CASNIAYQETQYF
TGTGCCAGCAACATAGCGTACCAAGAGACCCAGTACTTC
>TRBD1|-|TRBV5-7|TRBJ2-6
CASIPGQAEEANVLTF
TGTGCCAGCATACCGGGACAGGCCGAAGAGGCCAACGTCCTGACTTTC
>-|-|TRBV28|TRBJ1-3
CASSFSRGRNTIYF
TGTGCCAGCAGTTTTTCTCGAGGAAGAAACACCATATATTTT
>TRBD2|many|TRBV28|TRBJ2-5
CASGLAGRETQYF
TGTGCCAGCGGGTTAGCGGGAAGGGAGACCCAGTACTTC
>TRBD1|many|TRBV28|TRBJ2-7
CASIQPGQSYEQYF
TGTGCCAGCATCCAACCGGGACAGAGCTACGAGCAGTACTTC
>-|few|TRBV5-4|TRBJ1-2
CASSIRSRTNYGYTF
TGTGCCAGCAGCATCAGGAGCAGAACCAACTATGGCTACACCTTC
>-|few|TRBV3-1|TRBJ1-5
CASSQFAGDQPQHF
TGTGCCAGCAGCCAATTCGCGGGGGATCAGCCCCAGCATTTT
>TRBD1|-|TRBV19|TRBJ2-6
CAVRGPGANVLTF
TGTGCAGTGAGGGGGCCGGGGGCCAACGTCCTGACTTTC
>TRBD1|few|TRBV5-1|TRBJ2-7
CASSFRSGTGAYEQYF
TGCGCCAGCAGCTTTCGATCCGGGACAGGGGCCTACGAGCAGTACTTC
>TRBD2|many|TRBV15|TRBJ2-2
CATSRGLAGSNTGELFF
TGTGCCACCAGCAGAGGACTAGCGGGATCAAACACCGGGGAGCTGTTTTTT
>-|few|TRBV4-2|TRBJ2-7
CASSPEVGYEQYF
TGTGCCAGCAGCCCCGAGGTAGGGTACGAGCAGTACTTC